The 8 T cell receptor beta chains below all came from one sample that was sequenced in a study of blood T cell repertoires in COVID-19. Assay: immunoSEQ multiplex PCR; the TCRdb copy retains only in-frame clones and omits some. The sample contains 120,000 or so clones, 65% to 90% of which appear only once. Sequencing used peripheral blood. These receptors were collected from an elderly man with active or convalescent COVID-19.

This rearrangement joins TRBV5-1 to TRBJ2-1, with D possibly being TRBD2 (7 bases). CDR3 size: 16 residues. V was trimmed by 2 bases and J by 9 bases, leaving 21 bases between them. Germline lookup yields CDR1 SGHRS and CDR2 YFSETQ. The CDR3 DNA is TGCGCCAGCAGCTTTAAAAGCTGGGAGGGGGTTGGTGAGCAGTTCTTC. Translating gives CASSFKSWEGVGEQFF.

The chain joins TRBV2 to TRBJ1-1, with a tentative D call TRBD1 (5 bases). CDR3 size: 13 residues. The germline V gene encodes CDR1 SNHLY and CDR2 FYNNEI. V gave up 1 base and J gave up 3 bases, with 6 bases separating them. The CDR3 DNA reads TGTGCCAGCAGTGAAGGGGACTACACTGAAGCTTTCTTT. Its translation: CASSEGDYTEAFF.

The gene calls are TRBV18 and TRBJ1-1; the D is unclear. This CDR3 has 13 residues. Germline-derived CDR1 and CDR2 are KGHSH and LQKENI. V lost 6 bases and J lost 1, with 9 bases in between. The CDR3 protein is CASSQQKNTEAFF. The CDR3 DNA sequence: TGTGCCAGCTCCCAACAGAAGAACACTGAAGCTTTCTTT.

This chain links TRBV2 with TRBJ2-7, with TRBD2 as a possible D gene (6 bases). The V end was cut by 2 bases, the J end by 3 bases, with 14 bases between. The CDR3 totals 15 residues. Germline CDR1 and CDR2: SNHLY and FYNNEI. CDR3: CASSEKAGRSYEQYF. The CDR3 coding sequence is TGTGCCAGCAGTGAAAAGGCAGGGAGGAGCTACGAGCAGTACTTC.

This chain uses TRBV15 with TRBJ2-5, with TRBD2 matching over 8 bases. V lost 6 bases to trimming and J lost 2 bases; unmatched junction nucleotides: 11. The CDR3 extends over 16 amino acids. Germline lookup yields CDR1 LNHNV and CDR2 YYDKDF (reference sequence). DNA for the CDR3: TGTGCCACCAGGGGGAGGAGTAGCGGGGAACAAGAGACCCAGTACTTC. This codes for CATRGRSSGEQETQYF.

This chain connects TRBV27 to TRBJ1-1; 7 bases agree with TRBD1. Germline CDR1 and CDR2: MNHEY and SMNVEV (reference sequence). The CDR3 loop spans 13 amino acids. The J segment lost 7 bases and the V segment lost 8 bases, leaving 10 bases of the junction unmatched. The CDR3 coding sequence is TGTGCCAGCCGGAGGTATAGGGACAGTGAAGCTTTCTTT. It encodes CASRRYRDSEAFF.

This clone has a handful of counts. The CDR3 spells CASSLDRDRGPFFNEQFF. In nucleotides, the CDR3 is TGTGCCAGCAGCTTGGACCGGGACAGGGGGCCATTCTTCAATGAGCAGTTCTTC. This chain joins TRBV5-6 and TRBJ2-1; the match to TRBD1 covers 12 bases. CDR1 is SGHDT and CDR2 is YYEEEE in the germline V gene. J lost 6 bases, V lost 0 bases, and 10 bases had no gene match. The CDR3 sequence is 18 residues long.

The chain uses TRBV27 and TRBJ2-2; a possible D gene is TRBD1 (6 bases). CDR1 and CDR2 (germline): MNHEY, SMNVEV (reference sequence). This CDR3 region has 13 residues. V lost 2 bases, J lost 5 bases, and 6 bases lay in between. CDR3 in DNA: TGTGCCAGCAGTTTACAGGGGACCGGGGAGCTGTTTTTT. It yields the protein CASSLQGTGELFF.